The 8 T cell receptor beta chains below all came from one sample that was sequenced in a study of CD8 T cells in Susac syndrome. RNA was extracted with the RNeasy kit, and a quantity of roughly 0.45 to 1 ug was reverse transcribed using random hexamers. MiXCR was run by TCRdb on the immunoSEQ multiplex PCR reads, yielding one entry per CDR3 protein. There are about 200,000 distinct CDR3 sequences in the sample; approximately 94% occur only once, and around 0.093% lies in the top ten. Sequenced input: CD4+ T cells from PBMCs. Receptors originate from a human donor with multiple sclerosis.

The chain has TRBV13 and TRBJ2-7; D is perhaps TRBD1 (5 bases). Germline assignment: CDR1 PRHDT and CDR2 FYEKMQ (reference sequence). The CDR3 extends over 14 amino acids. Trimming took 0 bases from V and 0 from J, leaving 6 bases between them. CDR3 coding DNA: TGTGCCAGCAGCTTAGGACAGGCCTCCTACGAGCAGTACTTC. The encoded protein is CASSLGQASYEQYF.

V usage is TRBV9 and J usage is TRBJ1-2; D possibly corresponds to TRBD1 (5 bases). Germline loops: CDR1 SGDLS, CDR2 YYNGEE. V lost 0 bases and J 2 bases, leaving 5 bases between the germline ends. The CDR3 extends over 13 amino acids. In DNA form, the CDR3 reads TGTGCCAGCAGCGTAGGGACAAACTATGGCTACACCTTC. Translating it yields CASSVGTNYGYTF.

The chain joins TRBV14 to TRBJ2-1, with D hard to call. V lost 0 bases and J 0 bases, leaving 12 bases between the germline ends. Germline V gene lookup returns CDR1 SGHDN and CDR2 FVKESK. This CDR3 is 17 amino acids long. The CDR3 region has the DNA TGTGCCAGCAGCCAAGATAACCAGCCGATCTCCTACAATGAGCAGTTCTTC. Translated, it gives CASSQDNQPISYNEQFF.

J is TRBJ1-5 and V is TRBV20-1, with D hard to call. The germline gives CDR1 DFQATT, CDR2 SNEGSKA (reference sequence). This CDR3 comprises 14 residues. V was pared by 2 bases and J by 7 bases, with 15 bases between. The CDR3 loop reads CSARPATAGQPQHF. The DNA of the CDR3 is TGCAGTGCTAGACCCGCAACCGCCGGGCAGCCCCAGCATTTT.

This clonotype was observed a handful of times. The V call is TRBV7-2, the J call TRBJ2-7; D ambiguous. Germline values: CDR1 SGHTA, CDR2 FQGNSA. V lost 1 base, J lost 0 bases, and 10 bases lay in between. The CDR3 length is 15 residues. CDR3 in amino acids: CASSLVAESSYEQYF. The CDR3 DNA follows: TGTGCCAGCAGCTTAGTGGCGGAAAGCTCCTACGAGCAGTACTTC.

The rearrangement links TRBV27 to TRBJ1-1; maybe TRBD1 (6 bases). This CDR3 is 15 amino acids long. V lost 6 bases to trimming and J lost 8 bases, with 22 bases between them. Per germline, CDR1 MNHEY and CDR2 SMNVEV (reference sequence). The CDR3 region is CASRSVRGNNVEAFF. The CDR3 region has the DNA TGTGCCAGCAGGTCCGTGAGGGGGAATAACGTGGAAGCTTTCTTT.

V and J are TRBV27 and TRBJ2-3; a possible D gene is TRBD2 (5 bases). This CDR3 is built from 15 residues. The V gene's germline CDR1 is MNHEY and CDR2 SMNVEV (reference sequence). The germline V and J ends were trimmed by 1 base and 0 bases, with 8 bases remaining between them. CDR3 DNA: TGTGCCAGCAGTTTATGGAGCGGAAGCACAGATACGCAGTATTTT. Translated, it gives CASSLWSGSTDTQYF.

CDR3 bases: TGTGCCACCAGCAGAGACCCCAGGACAGGGGTCTACAATGAGCAGTTCTTC. It is translated as CATSRDPRTGVYNEQFF. The rearrangement links TRBV15 to TRBJ2-1; 9 nucleotides match TRBD1. CDR1 LNHNV and CDR2 YYDKDF come from the germline V gene (reference sequence). V was clipped by 0 bases and J by 3 bases; unmatched bases: 6. The CDR3 has 17 residues.